This TCR beta chain was captured by sequencing in a study of beta chain features in type 1 diabetes. Study-level background: Sorted cells examined across all samples numbered 85 million to 130 million.

Notes on the study in general: In all four CD4+ subsets, TCRB CDR3 length was significantly, moderately reduced in type 1 diabetes. A possible short-template PCR bias applies equally to patients and controls.

About this clone itself: Antigen unknown.

Reverse transcribing all isolated RNA meant expressed TCRB transcripts were sequenced. Each sample of naive, central memory or regulatory T cells had, on average, about 3.6 million reads. TCRdb's table, derived via immunoSEQ multiplex PCR, lists solely in-frame clones and lacks some. The repertoire holds about 230,000 clones, with around 16% as singletons. Trimming cost V 7 bases and J 8 bases; bases outside gene matches: 4. This CDR3 spans 12 amino acids. CDR1 SNHLY and CDR2 FYNNEI come from the germline V gene. This receptor was taken from a man aged 25 to 40 with type 1 diabetes. Source material: naive CD4+ T cells from blood. The chain employs TRBV2 and TRBJ2-4, with TRBD1 matching over 8 bases. This CDR3 is CASNNRGDIQYF. The CDR3 DNA follows: TGTGCCAGCAACAACAGGGGGGACATTCAGTACTTC.